A selection of T cell receptor beta chains follows, all from one sample in a study of T cell changes during pregnancy in multiple sclerosis. Using immunoSEQ multiplex PCR, the repertoire was profiled, and TCRdb retains in-frame clones only, with some absent. This sample has roughly 120,000 clones; more than 85% occur once, and the top ten carry 1.5%. The sequencing used peripheral blood, collected in the third trimester of pregnancy. The source of these receptors is a female donor with multiple sclerosis, enrolled in a pregnancy study. CDR3s include the opening cysteine and the closing phenylalanine or tryptophan. The D gene is left open where the match is weak. Where a row states a size, it is once, few, many or the class of an expanded clone; other rows omit it.

V gene	clone size	D gene	J gene	CDR3 DNA	CDR3 protein
TRBV4-1	.	TRBD1	TRBJ2-7	TGCGCCAGCAGCGTAAGTGGGACAGGGAATTCCTACGAGCAGTACTTC	CASSVSGTGNSYEQYF
TRBV18	.	.	TRBJ2-7	TGTGCCAGCTCACCCGACAGGAACTCGTACGAGCAGTACTTC	CASSPDRNSYEQYF
TRBV5-1	.	TRBD1	TRBJ1-4	TGCGCCAGCAGCTCGAACAGGGGGTCTAATGAAAAACTGTTTTTT	CASSSNRGSNEKLFF
TRBV19	once	.	TRBJ1-4	TGTGCCAGTAGCGGACAGCCACCAACTAATGAAAAACTGTTTTTT	CASSGQPPTNEKLFF
TRBV5-6	.	.	TRBJ1-2	TGTGCCAGCAGCCGGGAAGACTATGGCTACACCTTC	CASSREDYGYTF
TRBV5-6	once	.	TRBJ2-2	TGTGCCAGCAGCAGCACCAGGGGATACAACACCGGGGAGCTGTTTTTT	CASSSTRGYNTGELFF
TRBV9	.	.	TRBJ1-3	TGTGCCAGCAGCGTAGGTGAGGGCACTGGAAACACCATATATTTT	CASSVGEGTGNTIYF
TRBV19	.	.	TRBJ2-1	TGTGCCAGTAGTATAGCGTCAGGGGCCCTGCGCAATGAGCAGTTCTTC	CASSIASGALRNEQFF
TRBV28	.	.	TRBJ2-2	TGTGCCAGCAGTTTGGGGGGGAACACCGGGGAGCTGTTTTTT	CASSLGGNTGELFF
TRBV6-1	.	TRBD1	TRBJ1-4	TGTGCCAGCAGAGACAGGGCAACTAATGAAAAACTGTTTTTT	CASRDRATNEKLFF